The 9 T cell receptor beta chains below were found in one sample sequenced in a study of cytomegalovirus exposure and HLA in healthy donors. It was with 60 Vbeta and 13 Jbeta primers that the PCR ran. Clones were sequenced by immunoSEQ multiplex PCR, and TCRdb holds only the in-frame ones, with some missing. The data hold some 200,000 clones, with 65% to 85% observed a single time. The material sequenced was PBMCs. Receptors originate from a man between 45 and 60 years old in good health and CMV-seronegative.

V gene TRBV19 combines with J gene TRBJ2-3; TRBD2 aligns across 11 bases. In germline, CDR1 is LNHDA, CDR2 SQIVND (reference sequence). The junction had 6 bases not matched to a gene; V was cut back by 6 bases and J by 4 bases. The CDR3 covers 15 residues. CDR3 region: CASRTSGGSADTQYF. CDR3 DNA: TGTGCCAGTAGAACTAGCGGGGGTTCGGCAGATACGCAGTATTTT.

The rearrangement links TRBV19 to TRBJ2-2; the match to TRBD1 covers 7 bases. The trim removed 9 bases at V and 1 base at J, leaving 2 bases unmatched. The CDR3 is 13 amino acids. The V gene's germline CDR1 is LNHDA and CDR2 SQIVND (reference sequence). The CDR3, as DNA: TGTGCCAGCCGACAGGGGAACACCGGGGAGCTGTTTTTT. Amino acid sequence: CASRQGNTGELFF.

The chain recombines TRBV2 with TRBJ2-7; a possible D gene is TRBD2 (5 bases). V was clipped by 7 bases and J by 2 bases, with 12 bases between them. The CDR3 is 13 residues long. Looked up from germline, CDR1 is SNHLY and CDR2 is FYNNEI. The CDR3 sequence: CASNIAGTYEQYF. The CDR3 DNA reads as TGTGCCAGCAACATTGCGGGTACCTACGAGCAGTACTTC.

This clone has more than one count but fewer than ten. The chain combines TRBV29-1 with TRBJ2-6; TRBD1 is a possible D gene (6 bases). Looked up from germline, CDR1 is SQVTM and CDR2 is ANQGSEA. This CDR3 contains 17 residues. V was shortened by 0 bases and J by 2 bases, with 14 bases between the two germline ends. Here the CDR3 reads CSVEDRGSWAGANVLTF. For the CDR3, the DNA is TGCAGCGTTGAAGACAGGGGATCCTGGGCTGGGGCCAACGTCCTGACTTTC.

The chain couples TRBV27 to TRBJ2-7; TRBD2 is a possible D gene (5 bases). The CDR3 has 15 amino acids. Germline V gene sequence: CDR1 MNHEY, CDR2 SMNVEV (reference sequence). V lost 2 bases, J lost 4 bases, and 15 bases lay in between. For the CDR3, the DNA is TGTGCCAGCAGTTTACGAGCACTAGTTTCGTACGAGCAGTACTTC. Translation gives CASSLRALVSYEQYF.

The chain employs TRBV2 and TRBJ1-3; 7 nucleotides align to TRBD1. V dropped 8 bases and J dropped 7; count of bases not matched to a gene: 8. The CDR3 covers 13 residues. Germline CDR1 SNHLY, CDR2 FYNNEI. CDR3 loop: CASALTGWNTIYF. The CDR3 DNA is TGTGCCAGCGCTTTGACAGGGTGGAACACCATATATTTT.

This chain links TRBV7-9 with TRBJ2-1, with D possibly matching TRBD1 (6 bases). This CDR3 is 13 amino acids long. The V end lost 3 bases, the J end lost 5 bases, and 8 bases lay between the germline ends. Per the germline V gene, CDR1 is SEHNR and CDR2 is FQNEAQ (reference sequence). The CDR3, as DNA: TGTGCCAGCAGCTTTCCAGGGGACAATGAGCAGTTCTTC. Translating gives CASSFPGDNEQFF.

This rearrangement joins TRBV10-1 to TRBJ1-2; maybe TRBD1 (5 bases). V shed 8 bases and J shed 1 base, with 8 bases lying between them. The CDR3 totals 12 residues. CDR1 and CDR2 (germline): WNHNN, SYGVQD (reference sequence). The CDR3 sequence is CASLGLNYGYTF. The CDR3 DNA reads TGCGCCAGCCTGGGACTTAACTATGGCTACACCTTC.

This chain uses TRBV11-2 with TRBJ2-3; TRBD2 agrees at 12 bases. CDR3 length: 16 residues. Germline V gene lookup returns CDR1 SGHAT and CDR2 FQNNGV. With 5 bases clipped from V and 1 base from J, the junction kept 4 bases outside the gene matches. The CDR3 spells CASSGTSGLRTDTQYF. CDR3 coding DNA: TGTGCCAGCAGCGGGACTAGCGGGCTTCGCACAGATACGCAGTATTTT.